The TCR beta chain described here comes from a study of patients and donors after allogeneic stem cell transplantation. TCRdb fed the RT-PCR reads into MiXCR, producing one record per CDR3 protein. The repertoire has about 960,000 distinct CDR3 sequences, approximately 19% of them found once; the top ten carry 6%. This clonotype was detected ten times or more. Sequenced material: blood, either unsorted or a sorted T cell fraction (not recorded which). This sequence originates from a human donor who was either an allogeneic HSCT recipient or a stem cell or donor lymphocyte infusion donor (not recorded which). It is not recorded whose cells these are; they may come from a transplant donor.

In DNA form, the CDR3 reads TGTGCCAGCAGTTTATCCCGTGGGACAGAGGATAGCAATCAGCCCCAGCATTTT. It is translated as CASSLSRGTEDSNQPQHF. V gene TRBV12-3 or TRBV12-4 combines with J gene TRBJ1-5, with 7 bases aligning to TRBD1. With V trimmed by 2 bases and J by 0 bases, 10 bases remained unmatched. CDR3 size: 18 residues.